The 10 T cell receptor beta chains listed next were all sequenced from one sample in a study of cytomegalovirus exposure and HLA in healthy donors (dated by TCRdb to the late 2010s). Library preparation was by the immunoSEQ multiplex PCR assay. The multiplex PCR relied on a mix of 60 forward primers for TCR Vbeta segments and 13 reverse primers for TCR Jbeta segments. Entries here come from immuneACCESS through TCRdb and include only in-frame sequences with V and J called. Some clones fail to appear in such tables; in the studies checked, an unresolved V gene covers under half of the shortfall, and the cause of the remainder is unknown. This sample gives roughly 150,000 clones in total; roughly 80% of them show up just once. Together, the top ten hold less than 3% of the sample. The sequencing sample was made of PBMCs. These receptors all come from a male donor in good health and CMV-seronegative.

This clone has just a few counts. The chain's CDR3 is CASSLTSVDTQYF. CDR3 DNA: TGTGCCAGCTCACTTACCAGCGTGGATACGCAGTATTTT. This sequence joins TRBV18 and TRBJ2-3; D remains ambiguous. The CDR3 length is 13 residues. V was cut by 4 bases and J by 6 bases, with 11 bases left in between. Germline-derived CDR1 and CDR2 are KGHSH and LQKENI.

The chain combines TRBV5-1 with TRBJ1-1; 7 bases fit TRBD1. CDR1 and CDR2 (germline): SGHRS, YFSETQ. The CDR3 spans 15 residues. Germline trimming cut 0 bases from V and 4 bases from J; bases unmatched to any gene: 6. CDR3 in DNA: TGCGCCAGCAGCTTGGTAGCAGGGGGAGGCACTGAAGCTTTCTTT. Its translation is CASSLVAGGGTEAFF. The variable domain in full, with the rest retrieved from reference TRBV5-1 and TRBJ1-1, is KAGVTQTPRYLIKTRGQQVTLSCSPISGHRSVSWYQQTPGQGLQFLFEYFSETQRNKGNFPGRFSGRQFSNSRSEMNVSTLELGDSALYLCASSLVAGGGTEAFFGQGTRLTVV.

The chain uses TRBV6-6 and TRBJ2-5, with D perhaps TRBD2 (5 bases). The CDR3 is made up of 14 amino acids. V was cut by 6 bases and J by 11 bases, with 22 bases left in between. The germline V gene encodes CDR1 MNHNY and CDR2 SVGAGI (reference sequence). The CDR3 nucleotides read TGTGCCAGCAGACCATATGACGGTGCTAGGGAGCAGTACTTC. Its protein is CASRPYDGAREQYF.

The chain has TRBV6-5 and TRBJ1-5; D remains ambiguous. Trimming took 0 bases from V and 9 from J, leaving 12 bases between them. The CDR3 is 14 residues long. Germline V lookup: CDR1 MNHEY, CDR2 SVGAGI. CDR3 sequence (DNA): TGTGCCAGCAGTTACTCTTTCGAGGTCTCGCCCCAGCATTTT. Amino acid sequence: CASSYSFEVSPQHF.

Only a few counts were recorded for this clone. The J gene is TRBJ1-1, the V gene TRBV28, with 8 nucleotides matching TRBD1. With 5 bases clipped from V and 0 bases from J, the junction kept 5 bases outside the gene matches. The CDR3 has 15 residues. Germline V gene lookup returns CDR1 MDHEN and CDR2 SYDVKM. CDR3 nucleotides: TGTGCCAGCAGTCCGCGACAGGGGCTGAACACTGAAGCTTTCTTT. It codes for CASSPRQGLNTEAFF.

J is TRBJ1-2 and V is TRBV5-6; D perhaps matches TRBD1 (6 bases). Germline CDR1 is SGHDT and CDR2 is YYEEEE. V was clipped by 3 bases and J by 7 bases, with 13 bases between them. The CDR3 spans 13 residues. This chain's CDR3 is CASSSRGVSGYTF. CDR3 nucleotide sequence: TGTGCCAGCAGCTCCAGGGGCGTATCTGGCTACACCTTC.

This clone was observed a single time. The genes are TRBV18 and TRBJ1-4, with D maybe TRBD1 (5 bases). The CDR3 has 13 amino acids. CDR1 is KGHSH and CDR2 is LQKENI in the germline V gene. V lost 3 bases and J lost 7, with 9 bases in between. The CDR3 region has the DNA TGTGCCAGCTCACCGGGACTGGTTGAAAAACTGTTTTTT. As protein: CASSPGLVEKLFF.

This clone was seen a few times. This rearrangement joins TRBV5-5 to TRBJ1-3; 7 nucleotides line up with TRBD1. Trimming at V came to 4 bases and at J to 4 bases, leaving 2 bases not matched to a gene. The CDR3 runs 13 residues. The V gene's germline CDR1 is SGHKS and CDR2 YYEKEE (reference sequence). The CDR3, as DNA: TGTGCCAGCAGCCCCAGGGGGGGAAACACCATATATTTT. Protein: CASSPRGGNTIYF.

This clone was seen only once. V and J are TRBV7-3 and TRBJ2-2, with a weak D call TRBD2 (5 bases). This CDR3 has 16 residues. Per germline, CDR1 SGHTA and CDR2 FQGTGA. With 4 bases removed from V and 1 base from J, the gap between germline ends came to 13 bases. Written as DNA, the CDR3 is TGTGCCAGCAGCTCTGCTGGCGGGTTGAACACCGGGGAGCTGTTTTTT. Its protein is CASSSAGGLNTGELFF.

The DNA of the CDR3 is TGTGCCAGTAGTATAGACAGGGTAGGAACTGAAGCTTTCTTT. Amino acids: CASSIDRVGTEAFF. The chain is built from TRBV19 and TRBJ1-1; possible D gene TRBD1, 5 bases. Germline CDR1 is LNHDA and CDR2 is SQIVND (reference sequence). This CDR3 is built from 14 residues. Trimming removed 0 bases from V and 5 bases from J, with 10 bases in between.